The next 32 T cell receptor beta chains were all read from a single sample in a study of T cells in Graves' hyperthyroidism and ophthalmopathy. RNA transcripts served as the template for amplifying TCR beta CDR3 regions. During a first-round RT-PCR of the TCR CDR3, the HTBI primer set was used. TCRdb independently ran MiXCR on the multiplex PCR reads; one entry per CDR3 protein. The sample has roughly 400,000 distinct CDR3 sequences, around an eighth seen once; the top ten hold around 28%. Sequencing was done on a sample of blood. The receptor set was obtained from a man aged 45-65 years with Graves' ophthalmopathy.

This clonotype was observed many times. For the CDR3, the DNA is TGTGCCAGCTCACAAGACATACCATCCTACGAGCAGTACTTC. Translating it yields CASSQDIPSYEQYF. The chain joins TRBV18 to TRBJ2-7; D not resolved. The CDR3 is made up of 14 amino acids. V lost 4 bases, J lost 1 base, and 11 bases lay in between. Germline V gene lookup returns CDR1 KGHSH and CDR2 LQKENI. Using reference TRBV18 and TRBJ2-7 for the parts outside the CDR3, the full variable domain is NAGVMQNPRHLVRRRGQEARLRCSPMKGHSHVYWYRQLPEEGLKFMVYLQKENIIDESGMPKERFSAEFPKEGPSILRIQQVVRGDSAAYFCASSQDIPSYEQYFGPGTRLTVT.

CDR3 sequence reads: CASRRKTVGFGKLFF. The CDR3 region has the DNA TGTGCCAGCAGAAGGAAGACAGTGGGTTTCGGAAAACTGTTTTTT. The chain uses TRBV28 and TRBJ1-4, with D possibly being TRBD1 (5 bases). Germline-derived CDR1 and CDR2 are MDHEN and SYDVKM. V lost 6 bases and J lost 10, with 21 bases in between. The CDR3 length is 15 residues.

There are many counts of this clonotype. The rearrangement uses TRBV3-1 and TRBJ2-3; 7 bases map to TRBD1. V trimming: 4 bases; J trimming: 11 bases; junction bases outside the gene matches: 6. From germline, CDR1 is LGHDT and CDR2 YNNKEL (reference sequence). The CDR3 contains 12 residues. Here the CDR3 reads CASSLQRDRQYF. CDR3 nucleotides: TGTGCCAGCAGCCTACAACGGGACAGGCAGTATTTT.

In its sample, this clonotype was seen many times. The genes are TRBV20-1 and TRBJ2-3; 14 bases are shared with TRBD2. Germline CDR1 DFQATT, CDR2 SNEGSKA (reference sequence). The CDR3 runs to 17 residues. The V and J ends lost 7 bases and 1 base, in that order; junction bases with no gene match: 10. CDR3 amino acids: CSESGTSGRLGTDTQYF. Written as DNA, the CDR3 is TGCAGTGAGAGCGGGACTAGCGGGAGACTGGGCACAGATACGCAGTATTTT.

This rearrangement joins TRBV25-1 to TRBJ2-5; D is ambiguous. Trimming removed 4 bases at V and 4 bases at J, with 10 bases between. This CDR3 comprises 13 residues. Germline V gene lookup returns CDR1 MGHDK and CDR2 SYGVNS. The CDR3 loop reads CASSVASGETQYF. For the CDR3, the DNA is TGTGCCAGCAGTGTTGCATCGGGAGAGACCCAGTACTTC. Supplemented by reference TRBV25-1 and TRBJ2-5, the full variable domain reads EADIYQTPRYLVIGTGKKITLECSQTMGHDKMYWYQQDPGMELHLIHYSYGVNSTEKGDLSSESTVSRIRTEHFPLTLESARPSHTSQYLCASSVASGETQYFGPGTRLLVL.

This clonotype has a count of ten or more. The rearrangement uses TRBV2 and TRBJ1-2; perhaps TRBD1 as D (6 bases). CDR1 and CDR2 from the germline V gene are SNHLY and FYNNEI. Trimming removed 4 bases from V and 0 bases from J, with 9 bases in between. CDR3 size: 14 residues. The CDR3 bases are TGTGCCAGCAGTGGCAGGGGCCCTAACTATGGCTACACCTTC. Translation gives CASSGRGPNYGYTF.

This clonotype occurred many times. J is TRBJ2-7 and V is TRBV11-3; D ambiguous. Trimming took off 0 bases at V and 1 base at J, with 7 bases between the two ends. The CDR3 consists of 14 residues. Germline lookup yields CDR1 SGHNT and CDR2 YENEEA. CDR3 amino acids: CASSLEQHSYEQYF. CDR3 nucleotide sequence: TGTGCCAGCAGCTTAGAACAGCATTCCTACGAGCAGTACTTC.

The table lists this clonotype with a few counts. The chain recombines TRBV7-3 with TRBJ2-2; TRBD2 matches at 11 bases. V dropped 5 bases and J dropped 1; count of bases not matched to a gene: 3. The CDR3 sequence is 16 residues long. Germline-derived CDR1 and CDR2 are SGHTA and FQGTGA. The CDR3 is CASSVGTSGNTGELFF. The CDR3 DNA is TGTGCCAGCAGCGTAGGGACTAGCGGGAACACCGGGGAGCTGTTTTTT.

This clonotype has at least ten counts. The CDR3 region has the DNA TGTGCCAGCAGTGATGGGAGGGGGCGGAATACGCAGTATTTT. It specifies CASSDGRGRNTQYF. The chain employs TRBV2 and TRBJ2-3; D may correspond to TRBD1 or TRBD2 (7 bases each). CDR3 length: 14 residues. Germline V lookup: CDR1 SNHLY, CDR2 FYNNEI. The V gene lost 3 bases and the J gene lost 7 bases, with 14 bases spanning the gap.

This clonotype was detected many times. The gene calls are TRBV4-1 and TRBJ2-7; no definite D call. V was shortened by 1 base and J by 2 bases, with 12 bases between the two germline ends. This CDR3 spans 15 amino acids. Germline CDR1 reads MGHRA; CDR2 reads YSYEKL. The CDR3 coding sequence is TGCGCCAGCAGCCAAGTAATTTACGAACCCTACGAGCAGTACTTC. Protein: CASSQVIYEPYEQYF.

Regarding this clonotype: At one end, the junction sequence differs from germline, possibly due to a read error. CDR3 loop: CVSSFQGARDYGYTF. CDR3 coding DNA: TGTGTCAGCAGTTTTCAGGGGGCGCGAGACTATGGCTACACCTTC. This chain joins TRBV28 and TRBJ1-2; 8 bases align to TRBD1. The CDR3 has 15 amino acids. Germline CDR1 is MDHEN and CDR2 is SYDVKM.

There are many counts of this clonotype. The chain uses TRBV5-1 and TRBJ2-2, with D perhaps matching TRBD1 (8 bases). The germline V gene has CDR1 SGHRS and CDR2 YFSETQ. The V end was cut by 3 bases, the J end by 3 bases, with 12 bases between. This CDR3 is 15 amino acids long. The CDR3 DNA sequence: TGCGCCAGCAGCTCTACAGGGGGGGACACCGGGGAGCTGTTTTTT. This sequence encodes CASSSTGGDTGELFF. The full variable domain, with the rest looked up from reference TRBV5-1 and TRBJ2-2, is KAGVTQTPRYLIKTRGQQVTLSCSPISGHRSVSWYQQTPGQGLQFLFEYFSETQRNKGNFPGRFSGRQFSNSRSEMNVSTLELGDSALYLCASSSTGGDTGELFFGEGSRLTVL.

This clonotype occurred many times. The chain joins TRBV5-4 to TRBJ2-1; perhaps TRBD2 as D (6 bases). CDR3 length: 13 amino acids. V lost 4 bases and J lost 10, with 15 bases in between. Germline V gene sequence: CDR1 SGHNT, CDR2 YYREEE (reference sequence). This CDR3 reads CASSGTSLLEQFF. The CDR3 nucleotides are TGTGCCAGCAGCGGAACTAGCCTTTTGGAGCAGTTCTTC.

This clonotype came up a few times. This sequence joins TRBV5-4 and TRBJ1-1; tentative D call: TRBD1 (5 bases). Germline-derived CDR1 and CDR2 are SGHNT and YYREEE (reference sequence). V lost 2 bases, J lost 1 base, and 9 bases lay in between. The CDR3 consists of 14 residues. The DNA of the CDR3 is TGTGCCAGCAGCTTCGGGGCGCGGAACACTGAAGCTTTCTTT. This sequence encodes CASSFGARNTEAFF.

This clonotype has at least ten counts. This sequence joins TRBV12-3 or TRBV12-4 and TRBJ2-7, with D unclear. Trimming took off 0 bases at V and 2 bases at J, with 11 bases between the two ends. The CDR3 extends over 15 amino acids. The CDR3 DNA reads TGTGCCAGCAGTTTAGCGCACCCTTCAGCCTACGAGCAGTACTTC. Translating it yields CASSLAHPSAYEQYF.

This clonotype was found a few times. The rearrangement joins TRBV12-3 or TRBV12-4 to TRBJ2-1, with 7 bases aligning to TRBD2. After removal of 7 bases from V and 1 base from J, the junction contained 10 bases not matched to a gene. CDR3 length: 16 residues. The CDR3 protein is CASTARGRASYNEQFF. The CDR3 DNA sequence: TGTGCCAGCACCGCACGGGGGAGGGCGTCCTACAATGAGCAGTTCTTC.

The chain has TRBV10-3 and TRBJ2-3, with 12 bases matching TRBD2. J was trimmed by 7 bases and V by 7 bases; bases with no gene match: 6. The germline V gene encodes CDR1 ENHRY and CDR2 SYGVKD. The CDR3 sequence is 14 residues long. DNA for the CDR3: TGTGCCATCAAGCTAGCGGGAGGGCTGAATACGCAGTATTTT. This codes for CAIKLAGGLNTQYF.

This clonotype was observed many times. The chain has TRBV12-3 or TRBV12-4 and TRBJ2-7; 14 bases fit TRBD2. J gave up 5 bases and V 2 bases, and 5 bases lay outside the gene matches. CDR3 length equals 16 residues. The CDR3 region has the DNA TGTGCCAGCAGTTTAAGGACTAGCGGGAGGTGGGACGAGCAGTACTTC. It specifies CASSLRTSGRWDEQYF.

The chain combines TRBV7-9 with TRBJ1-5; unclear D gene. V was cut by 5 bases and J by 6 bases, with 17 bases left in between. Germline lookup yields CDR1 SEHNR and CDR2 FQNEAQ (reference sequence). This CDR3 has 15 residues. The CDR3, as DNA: TGTGCCAGCAGCCAATACACGGATGAGGGTCAGCCCCAGCATTTT. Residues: CASSQYTDEGQPQHF.

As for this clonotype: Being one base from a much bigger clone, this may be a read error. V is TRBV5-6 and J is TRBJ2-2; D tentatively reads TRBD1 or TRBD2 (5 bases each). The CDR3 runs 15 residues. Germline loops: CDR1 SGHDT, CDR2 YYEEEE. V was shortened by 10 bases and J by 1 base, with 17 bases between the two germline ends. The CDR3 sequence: CARAVGALNTGELFF. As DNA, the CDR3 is TGTGCCCGCGCCGTCGGGGCCCTGAACACCGGGGAGCTGTTTTTT.

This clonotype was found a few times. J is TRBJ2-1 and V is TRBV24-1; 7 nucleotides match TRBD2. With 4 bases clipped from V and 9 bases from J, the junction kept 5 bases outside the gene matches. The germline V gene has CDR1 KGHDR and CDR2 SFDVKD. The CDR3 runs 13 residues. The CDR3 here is CATSDPTSSEQFF. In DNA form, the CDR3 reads TGTGCCACCAGTGACCCGACTAGCTCTGAGCAGTTCTTC.

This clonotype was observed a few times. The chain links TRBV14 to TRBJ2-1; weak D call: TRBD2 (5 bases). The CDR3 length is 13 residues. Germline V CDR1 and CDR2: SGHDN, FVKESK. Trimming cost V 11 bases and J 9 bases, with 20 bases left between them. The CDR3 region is CAGSQTRSGEQFF. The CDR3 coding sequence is TGTGCCGGCTCGCAAACTAGGTCCGGTGAGCAGTTCTTC.

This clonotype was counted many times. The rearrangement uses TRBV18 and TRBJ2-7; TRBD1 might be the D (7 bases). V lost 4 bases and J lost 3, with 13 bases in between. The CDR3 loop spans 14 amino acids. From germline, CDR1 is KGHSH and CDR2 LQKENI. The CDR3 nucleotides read TGTGCCAGCTCACGTCGACAGGGAGGCTACGAGCAGTACTTC. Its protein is CASSRRQGGYEQYF.

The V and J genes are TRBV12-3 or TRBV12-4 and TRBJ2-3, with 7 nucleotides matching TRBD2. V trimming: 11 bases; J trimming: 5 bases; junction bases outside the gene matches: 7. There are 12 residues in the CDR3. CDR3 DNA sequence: TGTGCCGGCGGGACTACCCAAGATACGCAGTATTTT. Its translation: CAGGTTQDTQYF.

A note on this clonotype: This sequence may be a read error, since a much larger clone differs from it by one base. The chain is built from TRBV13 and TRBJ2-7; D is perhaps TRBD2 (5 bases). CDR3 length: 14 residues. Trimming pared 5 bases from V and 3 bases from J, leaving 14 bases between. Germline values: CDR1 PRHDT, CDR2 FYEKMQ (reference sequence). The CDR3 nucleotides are TGTGCCAGCAGCCGGACTGGCGGAGACTACGAGCAGTACTTC. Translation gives CASSRTGGDYEQYF.

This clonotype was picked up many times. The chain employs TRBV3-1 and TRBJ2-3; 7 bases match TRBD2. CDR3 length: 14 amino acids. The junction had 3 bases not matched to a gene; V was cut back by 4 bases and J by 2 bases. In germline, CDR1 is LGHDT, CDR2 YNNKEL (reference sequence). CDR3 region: CASSRDYYTDTQYF. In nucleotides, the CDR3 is TGTGCCAGCAGCCGGGACTACTACACAGATACGCAGTATTTT.

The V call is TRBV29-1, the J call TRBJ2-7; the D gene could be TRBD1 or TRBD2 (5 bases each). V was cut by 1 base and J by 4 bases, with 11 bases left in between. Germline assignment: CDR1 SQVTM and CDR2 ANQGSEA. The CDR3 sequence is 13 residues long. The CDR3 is CSVEGDQLYEQYF. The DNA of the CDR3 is TGCAGCGTTGAAGGGGACCAGCTATACGAGCAGTACTTC.

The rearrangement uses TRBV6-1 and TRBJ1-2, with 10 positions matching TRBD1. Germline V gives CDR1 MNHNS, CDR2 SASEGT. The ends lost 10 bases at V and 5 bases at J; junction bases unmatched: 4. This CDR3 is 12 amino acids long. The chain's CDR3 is CANRDRGYGYTF. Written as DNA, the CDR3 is TGTGCCAACCGGGACAGGGGATATGGCTACACCTTC.

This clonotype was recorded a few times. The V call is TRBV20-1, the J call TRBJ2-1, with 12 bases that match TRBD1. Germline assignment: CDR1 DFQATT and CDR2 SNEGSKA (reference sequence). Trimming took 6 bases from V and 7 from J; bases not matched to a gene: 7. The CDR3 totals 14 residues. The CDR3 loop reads CSANRDRGPNEQFF. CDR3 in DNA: TGCAGTGCCAACCGGGACAGGGGGCCAAATGAGCAGTTCTTC.

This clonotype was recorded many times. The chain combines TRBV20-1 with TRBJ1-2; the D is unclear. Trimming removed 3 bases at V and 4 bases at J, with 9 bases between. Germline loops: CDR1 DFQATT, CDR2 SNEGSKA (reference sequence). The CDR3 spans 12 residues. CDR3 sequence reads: CSASPDTYGYTF. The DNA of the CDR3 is TGCAGTGCTAGCCCCGACACCTATGGCTACACCTTC.

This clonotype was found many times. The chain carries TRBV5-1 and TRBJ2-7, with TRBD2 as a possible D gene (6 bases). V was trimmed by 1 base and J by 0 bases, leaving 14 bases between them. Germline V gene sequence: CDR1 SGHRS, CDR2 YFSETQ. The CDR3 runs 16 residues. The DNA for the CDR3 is TGCGCCAGCAGCTTGTTTTCGGGACTTTTCTCCTACGAGCAGTACTTC. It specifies CASSLFSGLFSYEQYF. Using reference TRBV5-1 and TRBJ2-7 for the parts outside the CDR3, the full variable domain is KAGVTQTPRYLIKTRGQQVTLSCSPISGHRSVSWYQQTPGQGLQFLFEYFSETQRNKGNFPGRFSGRQFSNSRSEMNVSTLELGDSALYLCASSLFSGLFSYEQYFGPGTRLTVT.

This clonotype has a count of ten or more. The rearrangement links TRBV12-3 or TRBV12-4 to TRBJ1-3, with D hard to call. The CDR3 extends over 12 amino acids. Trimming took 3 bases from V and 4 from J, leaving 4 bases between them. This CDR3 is CASSFRGNTIYF. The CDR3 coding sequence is TGTGCCAGCAGTTTCAGGGGAAACACCATATATTTT.